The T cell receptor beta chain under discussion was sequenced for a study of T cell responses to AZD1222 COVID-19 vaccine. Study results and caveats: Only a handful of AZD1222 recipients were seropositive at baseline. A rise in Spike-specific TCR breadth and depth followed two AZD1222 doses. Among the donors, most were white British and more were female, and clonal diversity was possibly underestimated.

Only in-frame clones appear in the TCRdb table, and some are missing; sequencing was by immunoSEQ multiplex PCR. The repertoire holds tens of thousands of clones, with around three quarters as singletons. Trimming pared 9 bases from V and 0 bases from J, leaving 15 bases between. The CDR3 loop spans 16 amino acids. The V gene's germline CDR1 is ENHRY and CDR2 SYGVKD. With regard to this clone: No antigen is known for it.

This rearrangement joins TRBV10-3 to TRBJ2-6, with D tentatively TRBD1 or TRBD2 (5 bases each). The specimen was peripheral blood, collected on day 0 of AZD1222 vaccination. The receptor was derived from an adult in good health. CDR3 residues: CAIPGPSYSGANVLTF. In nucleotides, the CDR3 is TGTGCCATTCCGGGACCTTCCTACTCTGGGGCCAACGTCCTGACTTTC.